Included here is one TCR beta chain sequence, with context. There is no known antigen for this receptor. Qualities for individual bases were not recorded, and no much larger clone is one base off. The data are from a study of T-cell memory formation after mild COVID-19 (dated by TCRdb to the early 2020s). About the full investigation: TCR sequence clusters from the two donors were largely donor specific. Longitudinal TCRalpha and TCRbeta repertoire sequencing tracked T-cell clones expanding and contracting after mild COVID-19 in two donors. The cohort was made up of two young adult volunteers, one female and one male, who were previously healthy.

Taken from the germline V gene, the CDR1 and CDR2 loops are MGHRA and YSYEKL. The CDR3 has 15 amino acids, counting the end cysteine and phenylalanine. Kept here is only the CDR3 DNA, which spans 45 bases and is read in frame from base 1. A distance of 17 bases separates the germline ends of V and J, which lose 3 bases and 6 bases respectively. The instrument was an Illumina NovaSeq 6000. Using 5'RACE with constant-segment primers, TCRalpha and TCRbeta cDNA libraries were constructed, with sample barcodes and unique molecular identifiers added in the process. RNA was extracted from every sample with Trizol reagent. Libraries were amplified in two PCR steps, with a second sample barcode and Illumina TruSeq adapters added in the second step. The libraries were sequenced on an Illumina NovaSeq using 2 x 150 bp paired-end reads. On the study's bioinformatics: Demultiplexing of reads and collapsing into UMI-guided consensus sequences were performed with migec v1.2.7. Using mixcr v2.1.11, UMI consensuses were aligned to TRA and TRB V and J templates and then assembled into clonotypes. Expanded or contracted clonotypes were those called significant by both edgeR and NoisET, with noise models trained on biological replicates. For edgeR calls, the thresholds were a false discovery rate-adjusted p below 0.01 and a log2 fold-change of 1. As an exploratory analysis of dynamics, max-normalized trajectories of the 1000 most abundant clonotypes were examined with PCA combined with hierarchical clustering. Separately sequenced CD4+ and CD8+ repertoires were used to assign a CD4 or CD8 phenotype to each responding clone. TCRdb itself trimmed the public reads at Q25 with fastp, ran MiXCR and retained productive beta chains. Every entry covers one CDR3 protein and lists the most common genes and DNA from its rows. The V and J calls, along with clone size, are taken from TCRdb and not from the paper's own processing. The sample table lists a few hundred thousand distinct CDR3 sequences, 7.5% to 9.5% of them with a count of one. The ten largest clones take up approximately 22% of the sample.

Ficoll-Paque density gradient centrifugation was the method used to isolate PBMCs. The paper's findings and limits, for the study overall: Contracting CD4+ clones were found mainly in CM and EM memory subsets, while CD8+ clones were enriched in EMRA. Some responding clones were detected in pre-infection memory, suggesting pre-existing cross-reactive memory T cells joined the SARS-CoV-2 response. The second-wave clones that peaked on day 37 were not confirmed to be SARS-CoV-2 specific. The study covered only a couple of mild cases, and larger cohorts including severe cases with pre-infection samples were considered necessary. Clones that contracted from day 15 to 85 showed balanced CD4/CD8 phenotypes, whereas a second wave of clones that expanded from day 15 to 37 leaned towards CD4+.

Rearrangement joined TRBV4-1 to TRBJ1-1; TRBD1 is a possible D gene, resting on 5 matching bases. Sequencing was performed on PBMCs or a T cell subset sorted from them (not recorded which). This clonotype originated in a man between 18 and 35 years old who had mild COVID-19 (a few samples of this study predate the infection). The sample titles of this study are shuffled in the database, so cell type and time point are left out; the donor was told from shared clones. The CDR3 protein sequence reads: CASSHQGGSWPEAFF. The DNA sequence follows: TGCGCCAGCAGCCACCAGGGTGGTTCGTGGCCTGAAGCTTTCTTT.